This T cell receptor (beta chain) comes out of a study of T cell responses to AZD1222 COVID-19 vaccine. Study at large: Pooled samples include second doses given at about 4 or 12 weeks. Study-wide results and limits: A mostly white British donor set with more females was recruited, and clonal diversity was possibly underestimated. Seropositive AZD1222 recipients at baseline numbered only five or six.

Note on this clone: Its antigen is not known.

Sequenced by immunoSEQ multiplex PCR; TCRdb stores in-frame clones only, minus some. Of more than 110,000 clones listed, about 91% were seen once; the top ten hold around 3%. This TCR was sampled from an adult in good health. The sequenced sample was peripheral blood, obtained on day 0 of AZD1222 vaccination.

CDR3 DNA sequence: TGCGCCAGCAGCCCCCGTCGGGGGACTAGCGGGGGCGGGGAGCTGTTTTTT. Protein: CASSPRRGTSGGGELFF. The V and J genes are TRBV5-1 and TRBJ2-2, with 14 bases that match TRBD2. Trimming removed 4 bases from V and 7 bases from J; junction bases left unmatched: 9. Germline V gene data show CDR1 as SGHRS and CDR2 as YFSETQ. The CDR3 has 17 residues.